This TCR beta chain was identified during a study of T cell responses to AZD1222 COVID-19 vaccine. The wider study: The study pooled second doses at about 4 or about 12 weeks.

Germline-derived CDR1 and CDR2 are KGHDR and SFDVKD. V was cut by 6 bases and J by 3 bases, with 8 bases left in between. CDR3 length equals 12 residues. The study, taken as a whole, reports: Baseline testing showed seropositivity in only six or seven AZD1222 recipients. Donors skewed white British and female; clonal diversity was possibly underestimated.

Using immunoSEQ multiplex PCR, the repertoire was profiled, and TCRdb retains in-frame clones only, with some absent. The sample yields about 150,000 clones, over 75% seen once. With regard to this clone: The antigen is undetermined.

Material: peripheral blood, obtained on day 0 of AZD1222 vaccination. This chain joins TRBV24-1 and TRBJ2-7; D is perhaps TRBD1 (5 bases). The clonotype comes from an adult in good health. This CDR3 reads CATSYTGYEQYF. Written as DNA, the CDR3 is TGTGCCACCAGTTATACAGGCTACGAGCAGTACTTC.